This T cell receptor beta chain was recovered during a study of T cell changes during pregnancy in multiple sclerosis. Sequencing was performed with immunoSEQ multiplex PCR; in TCRdb, only in-frame clones are kept and a portion is missing. The sample has tens of thousands of clones, about 90% seen once. This CDR3 contains 18 residues. Germline CDR1 MGHRA, CDR2 YSYEKL. Trimming removed 2 bases from V and 2 bases from J, with 22 bases in between. This clone was picked up one time. The TCR comes from a female donor with multiple sclerosis, enrolled in a pregnancy study. The sample in question was peripheral blood, obtained before pregnancy. The chain has TRBV4-1 and TRBJ2-7, with D tentatively TRBD2 (6 bases). CDR3 nucleotides: TGCGCCAGCAGCCAACCTAGGGCGGGGCCCGGGGCCCCCTACGAGCAGTACTTC. Translated: CASSQPRAGPGAPYEQYF.